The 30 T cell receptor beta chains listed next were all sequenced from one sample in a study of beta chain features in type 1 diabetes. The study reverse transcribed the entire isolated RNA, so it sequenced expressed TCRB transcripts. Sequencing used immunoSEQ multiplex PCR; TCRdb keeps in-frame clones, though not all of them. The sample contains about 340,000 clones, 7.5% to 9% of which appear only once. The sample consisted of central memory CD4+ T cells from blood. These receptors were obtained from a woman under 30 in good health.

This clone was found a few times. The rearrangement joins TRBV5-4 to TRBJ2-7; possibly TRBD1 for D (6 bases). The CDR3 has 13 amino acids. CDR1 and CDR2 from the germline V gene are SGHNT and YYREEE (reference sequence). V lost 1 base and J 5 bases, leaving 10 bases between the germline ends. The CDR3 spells CASSLQGSDEQYF. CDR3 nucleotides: TGTGCCAGCAGCTTGCAGGGGTCCGACGAGCAGTACTTC. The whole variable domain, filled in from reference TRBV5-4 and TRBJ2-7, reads ETGVTQSPTHLIKTRGQQVTLRCSSQSGHNTVSWYQQALGQGPQFIFQYYREEENGRGNFPPRFSGLQFPNYSSELNVNALELDDSALYLCASSLQGSDEQYFGPGTRLTVT.

CDR3 loop: CASSEHREVFRETQYF. The CDR3 nucleotides are TGTGCCAGCAGCGAGCACCGGGAAGTTTTCCGGGAGACCCAGTACTTC. The chain joins TRBV9 to TRBJ2-5; D is perhaps TRBD2 (5 bases). The V gene's germline CDR1 is SGDLS and CDR2 YYNGEE. V lost 3 bases and J lost 5, with 20 bases in between. The CDR3 is made up of 16 amino acids.

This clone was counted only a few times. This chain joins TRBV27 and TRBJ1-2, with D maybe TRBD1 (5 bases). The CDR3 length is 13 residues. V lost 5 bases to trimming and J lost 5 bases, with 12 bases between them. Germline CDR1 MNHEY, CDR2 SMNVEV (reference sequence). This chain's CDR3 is CASSTMQGYGYTF. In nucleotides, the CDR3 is TGTGCCAGCAGTACTATGCAGGGATATGGCTACACCTTC.

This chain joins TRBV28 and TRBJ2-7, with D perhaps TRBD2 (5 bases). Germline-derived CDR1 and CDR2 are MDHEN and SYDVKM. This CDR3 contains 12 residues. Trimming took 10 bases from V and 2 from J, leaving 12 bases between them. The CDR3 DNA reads TGTGCCACAAGCGGCACGGCCTACGAGCAGTACTTC. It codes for CATSGTAYEQYF.

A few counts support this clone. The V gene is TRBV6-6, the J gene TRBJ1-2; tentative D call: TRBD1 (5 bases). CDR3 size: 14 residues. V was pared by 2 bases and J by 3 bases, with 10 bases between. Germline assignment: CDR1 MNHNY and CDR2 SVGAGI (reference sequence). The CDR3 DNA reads TGTGCCAGCAGTTACGATGGGACTGACTATGGCTACACCTTC. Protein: CASSYDGTDYGYTF.

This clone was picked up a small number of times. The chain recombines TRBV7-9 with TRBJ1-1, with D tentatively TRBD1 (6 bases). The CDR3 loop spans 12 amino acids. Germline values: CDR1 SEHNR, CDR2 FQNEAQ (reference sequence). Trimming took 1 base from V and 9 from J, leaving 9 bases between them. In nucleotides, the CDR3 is TGTGCCAGCAGCTTAGGTGGGGGCCAAGCTTTCTTT. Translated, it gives CASSLGGGQAFF.

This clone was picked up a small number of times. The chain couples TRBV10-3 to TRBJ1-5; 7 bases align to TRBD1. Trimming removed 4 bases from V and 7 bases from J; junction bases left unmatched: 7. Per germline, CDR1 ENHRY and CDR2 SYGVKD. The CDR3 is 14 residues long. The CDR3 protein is CAISGGQIGQPQHF. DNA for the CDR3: TGTGCCATCAGTGGGGGACAGATAGGACAGCCCCAGCATTTT.

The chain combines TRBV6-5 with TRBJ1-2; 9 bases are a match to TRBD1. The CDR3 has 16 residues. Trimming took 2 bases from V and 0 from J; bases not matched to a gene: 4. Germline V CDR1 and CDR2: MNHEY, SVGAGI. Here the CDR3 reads CASSYRGQGANYGYTF. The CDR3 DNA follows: TGTGCCAGCAGTTACCGGGGACAGGGAGCTAACTATGGCTACACCTTC.

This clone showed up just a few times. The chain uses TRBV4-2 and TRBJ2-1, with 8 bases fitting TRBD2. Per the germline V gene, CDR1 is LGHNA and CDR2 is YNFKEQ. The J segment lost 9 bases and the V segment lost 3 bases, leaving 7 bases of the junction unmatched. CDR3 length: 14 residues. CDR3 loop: CASSQGTRLFEQFF. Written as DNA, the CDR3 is TGTGCCAGCAGCCAGGGGACTAGGTTGTTTGAGCAGTTCTTC.

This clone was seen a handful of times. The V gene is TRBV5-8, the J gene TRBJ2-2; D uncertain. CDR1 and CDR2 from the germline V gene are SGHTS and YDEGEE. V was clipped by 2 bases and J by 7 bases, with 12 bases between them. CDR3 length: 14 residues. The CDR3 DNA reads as TGTGCCAGCAGCTTTGGTCAAAGAGGCGGGGAGCTGTTTTTT. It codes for CASSFGQRGGELFF.

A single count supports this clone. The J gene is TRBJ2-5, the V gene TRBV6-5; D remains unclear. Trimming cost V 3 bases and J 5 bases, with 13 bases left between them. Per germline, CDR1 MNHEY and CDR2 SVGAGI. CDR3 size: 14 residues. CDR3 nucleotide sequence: TGTGCCAGCAGTTATAGTGGCGGCGAGGAGACCCAGTACTTC. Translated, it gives CASSYSGGEETQYF.

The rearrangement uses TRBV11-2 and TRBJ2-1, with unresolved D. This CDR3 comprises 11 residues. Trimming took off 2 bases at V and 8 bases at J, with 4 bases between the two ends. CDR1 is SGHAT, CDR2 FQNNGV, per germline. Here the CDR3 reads CASSLRDEQFF. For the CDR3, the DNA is TGTGCCAGCAGCTTAAGGGATGAGCAGTTCTTC.

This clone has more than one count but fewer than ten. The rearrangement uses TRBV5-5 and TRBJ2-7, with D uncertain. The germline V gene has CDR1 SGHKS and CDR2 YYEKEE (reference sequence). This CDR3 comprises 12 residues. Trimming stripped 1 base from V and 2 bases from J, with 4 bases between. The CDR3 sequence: CASSLTAYEQYF. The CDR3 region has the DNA TGTGCCAGCAGCTTGACGGCCTACGAGCAGTACTTC.

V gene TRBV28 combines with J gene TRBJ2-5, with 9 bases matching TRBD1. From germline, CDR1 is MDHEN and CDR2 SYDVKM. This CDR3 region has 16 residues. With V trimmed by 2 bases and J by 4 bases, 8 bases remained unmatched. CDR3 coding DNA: TGTGCCAGCAGTTTACAACTCGGGACAGGGAGAGAGACCCAGTACTTC. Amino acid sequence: CASSLQLGTGRETQYF.

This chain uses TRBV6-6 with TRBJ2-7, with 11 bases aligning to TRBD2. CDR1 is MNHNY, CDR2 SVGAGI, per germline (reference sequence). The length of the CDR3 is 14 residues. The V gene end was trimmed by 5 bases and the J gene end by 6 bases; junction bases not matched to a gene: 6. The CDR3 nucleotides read TGTGCCAGCAGTGCCCTAGCGGGAGGCCCCGAGCAGTACTTC. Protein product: CASSALAGGPEQYF.

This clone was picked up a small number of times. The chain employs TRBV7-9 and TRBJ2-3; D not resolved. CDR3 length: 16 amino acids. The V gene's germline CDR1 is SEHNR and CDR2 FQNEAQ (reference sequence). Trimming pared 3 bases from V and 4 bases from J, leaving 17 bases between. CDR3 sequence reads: CASSFSLGGGADTQYF. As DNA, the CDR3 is TGTGCCAGCAGCTTTTCCCTCGGCGGTGGGGCAGATACGCAGTATTTT.

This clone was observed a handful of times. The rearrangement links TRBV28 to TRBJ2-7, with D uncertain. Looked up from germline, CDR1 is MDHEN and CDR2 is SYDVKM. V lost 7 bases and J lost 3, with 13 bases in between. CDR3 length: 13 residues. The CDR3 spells CASKTGHLYEQYF. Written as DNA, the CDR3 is TGTGCCAGCAAAACGGGCCATCTCTACGAGCAGTACTTC. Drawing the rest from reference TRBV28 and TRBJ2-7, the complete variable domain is DVKVTQSSRYLVKRTGEKVFLECVQDMDHENMFWYRQDPGLGLRLIYFSYDVKMKEKGDIPEGYSVSREKKERFSLILESASTNQTSMYLCASKTGHLYEQYFGPGTRLTVT.

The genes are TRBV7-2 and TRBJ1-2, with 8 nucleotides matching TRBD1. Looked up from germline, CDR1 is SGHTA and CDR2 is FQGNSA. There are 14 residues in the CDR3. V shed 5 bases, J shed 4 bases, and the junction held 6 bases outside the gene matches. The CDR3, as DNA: TGTGCCAGCAGCGTTACAGGGACAGGCTATGGCTACACCTTC. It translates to CASSVTGTGYGYTF.

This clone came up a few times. CDR3 amino acids: CASGQGLNTEAFF. The DNA for the CDR3 is TGTGCCAGCGGTCAGGGACTGAACACTGAAGCTTTCTTT. The rearrangement uses TRBV6-5 and TRBJ1-1, with D possibly matching TRBD1 (5 bases). The V end was cut by 8 bases, the J end by 0 bases, with 10 bases between. The germline V gene encodes CDR1 MNHEY and CDR2 SVGAGI. The CDR3 loop spans 13 amino acids.

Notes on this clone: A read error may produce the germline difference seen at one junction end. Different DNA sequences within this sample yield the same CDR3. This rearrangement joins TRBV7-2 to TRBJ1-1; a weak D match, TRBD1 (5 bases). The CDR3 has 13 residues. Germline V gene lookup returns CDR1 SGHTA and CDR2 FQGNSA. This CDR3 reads CASSLTGGTEAFF. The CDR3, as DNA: TGCGCCAGCAGCCTGACGGGGGGGACTGAAGCTTTCTTT.

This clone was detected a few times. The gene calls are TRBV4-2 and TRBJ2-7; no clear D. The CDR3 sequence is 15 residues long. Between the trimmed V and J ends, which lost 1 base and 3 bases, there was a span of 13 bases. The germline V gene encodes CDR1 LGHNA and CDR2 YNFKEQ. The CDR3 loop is CASSQGPNQIYEQYF. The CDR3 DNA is TGTGCCAGCAGCCAAGGTCCGAACCAGATCTACGAGCAGTACTTC.

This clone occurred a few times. The CDR3 coding sequence is TGTGCCAGCAGTTATAAGTTGAACACTGAAGCTTTCTTT. It is translated as CASSYKLNTEAFF. The chain has TRBV27 and TRBJ1-1; the D is unclear. V was pared by 4 bases and J by 0 bases, with 6 bases between. Germline CDR1 is MNHEY and CDR2 is SMNVEV (reference sequence). The CDR3 consists of 13 residues.

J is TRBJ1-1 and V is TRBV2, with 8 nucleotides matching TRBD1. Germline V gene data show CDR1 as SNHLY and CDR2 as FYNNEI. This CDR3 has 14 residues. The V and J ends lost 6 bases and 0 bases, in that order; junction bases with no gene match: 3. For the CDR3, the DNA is TGTGCCAGCAGGATGGACAGGGTGAACACTGAAGCTTTCTTT. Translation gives CASRMDRVNTEAFF.

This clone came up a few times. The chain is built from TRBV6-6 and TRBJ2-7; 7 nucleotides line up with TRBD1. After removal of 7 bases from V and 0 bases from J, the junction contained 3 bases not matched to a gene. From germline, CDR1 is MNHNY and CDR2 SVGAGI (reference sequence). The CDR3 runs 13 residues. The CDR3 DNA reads TGTGCCAGCAAACAGGGGCGCTCCTACGAGCAGTACTTC. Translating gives CASKQGRSYEQYF.

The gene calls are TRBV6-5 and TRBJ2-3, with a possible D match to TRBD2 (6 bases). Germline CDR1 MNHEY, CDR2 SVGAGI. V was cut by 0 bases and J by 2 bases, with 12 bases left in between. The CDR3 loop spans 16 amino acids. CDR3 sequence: CASSYSTSLNTDTQYF. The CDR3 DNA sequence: TGTGCCAGCAGTTACTCAACTAGCCTCAACACAGATACGCAGTATTTT.

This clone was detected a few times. The CDR3 coding sequence is TGTGCCAGCAGTCTCCTTCGGACAGGGGGGGATGGCTACACCTTC. Its translation: CASSLLRTGGDGYTF. J is TRBJ1-2 and V is TRBV28; TRBD1 matches at 10 bases. The germline gives CDR1 MDHEN, CDR2 SYDVKM. V lost 5 bases and J lost 6; bases outside the gene matches: 9. This CDR3 comprises 15 residues.

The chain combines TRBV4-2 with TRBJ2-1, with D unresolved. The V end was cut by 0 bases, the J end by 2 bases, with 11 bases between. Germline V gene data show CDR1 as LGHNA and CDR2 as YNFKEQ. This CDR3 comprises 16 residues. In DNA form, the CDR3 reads TGTGCCAGCAGCCAAGACAATGCGAGGACCTACAATGAGCAGTTCTTC. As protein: CASSQDNARTYNEQFF.

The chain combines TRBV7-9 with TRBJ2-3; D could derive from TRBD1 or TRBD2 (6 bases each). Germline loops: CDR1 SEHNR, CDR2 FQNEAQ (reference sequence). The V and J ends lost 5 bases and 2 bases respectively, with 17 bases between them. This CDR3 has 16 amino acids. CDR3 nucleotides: TGTGCCAGCAGCCCCCCTGTAGGGGGACTCACAGATACGCAGTATTTT. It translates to CASSPPVGGLTDTQYF.

The CDR3 DNA follows: TGTGCCAGCAGTTCCGTCCTGGGCAATGAGCAGTTCTTC. The encoded protein is CASSSVLGNEQFF. The genes are TRBV9 and TRBJ2-1; D not certain. Trimming took 5 bases from V and 6 from J, leaving 12 bases between them. The CDR3 covers 13 residues. Germline V lookup: CDR1 SGDLS, CDR2 YYNGEE.

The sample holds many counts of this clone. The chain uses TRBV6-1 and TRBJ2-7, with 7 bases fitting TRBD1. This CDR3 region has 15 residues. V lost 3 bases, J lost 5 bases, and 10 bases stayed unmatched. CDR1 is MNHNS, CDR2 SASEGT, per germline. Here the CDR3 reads CASSESPGTADEQYF. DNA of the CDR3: TGTGCCAGCAGTGAGTCCCCCGGGACAGCCGACGAGCAGTACTTC.